Here is one TCR beta chain with its context. Its antigen has not been determined. No clone much larger than this one lies a single base away; base qualities are absent. The time point label here, explained by the study, means: approximately twelve months on ibrutinib. For TCR beta library preparation, approximately 2 micrograms of genomic DNA were isolated from cryopreserved PBMCs. Longitudinal blood samples from CLL patients on ibrutinib monotherapy were analyzed using high-throughput TCR beta sequencing. The patients took part in an open-label, single-center phase 2 trial of ibrutinib monotherapy. Each clonotype received, on average, 10x coverage in deep resolution sequencing performed on a MiSeq, where the target depth lay between 1 in 1 million and 1 in 200,000 T cells. The immunoSEQ hsTCRB Kit was used to generate TCR beta libraries. Per the authors' processing: ImmunoSEQ Data Assistant and ImmunoSEQ Analyzer were used for data analysis, and V, D and J genes were assigned according to IMGT definitions. Clonality, with values ranging from 0 to 1, was calculated as one minus the normalized Shannon entropy of productive rearrangement frequencies. Public clonotype analysis was restricted to overrepresented clonotypes comprising at least 0.05% of each patient's repertoire. Repertoires from about a dozen age-matched healthy donors in immuneACCESS were used as clonality controls. Entries here come from immuneACCESS through TCRdb and include only in-frame sequences with V and J called. Some clones fail to appear in such tables; in the studies checked, an unresolved V gene covers under half of the shortfall, and the cause of the remainder is unknown. D and trimming were read from the DNA, whereas the V and J calls and clone size are those reported in that table. The sample table contains 60,000 to 75,000 clones; only one count was recorded for around nine tenths of them. The ten largest clones take up around 3.3% of the sample.

The sample comes from a study of cytotoxic CD8 clonotypes in ibrutinib-treated CLL (dated by TCRdb to the early 2020s). As for the study more broadly: The cohort was composed of 11 relapsed/refractory and roughly 15 treatment-naive patients; IGHV unmutated status was identified in around 17 patients. Partial responses were observed in 24 patients and complete responses in 2; after a median follow-up of around 68 months, remission was maintained in 14 patients and progression was observed in some 12. Samples at response were collected after a median of about 12 months of treatment, with a range of about 6 to 36 months. On average, each sample yielded about 250,000 productive templates and over 90,000 productive rearrangements. Longitudinal samples were obtainable from about 30% of the roughly 90 participants in the trial. Cryopreserved peripheral blood mononuclear cells were obtained before treatment, at response, and at either sustained remission or disease progression. All remission and progressive disease samples were collected while patients were still receiving ibrutinib. Paper-wide results and their limitations: Public clonotypes were rare and either shrank or stayed stable during treatment, and the rise in clonality at ibrutinib response reflected expansion of private clonotypes. Sampling times were not matched between sustained-remission and progressing patients, and lymph node repertoires were not studied. Clonality rose at ibrutinib response, remained stable during sustained remission, and dropped back toward baseline at progression. At baseline, clonality was higher than in age-matched healthy donors and showed a strong correlation with circulating CD8+ T-cell counts.

Including the terminal cysteine and phenylalanine, the CDR3 comprises 17 residues. The retained sequence is limited to the CDR3, 51 bases, with the frame set at the first base. CDR1 and CDR2 were assigned from the germline V gene as MGHRA and YSYEKL. The V and J ends are trimmed by 1 base and 0 bases, leaving 13 bases between them. Specimen: PBMCs, collected after 12 months of ibrutinib treatment. This receptor chain uses TRBV4-1 and TRBJ1-5, with no confidently assigned D gene. The sequence derives from a human donor with chronic lymphocytic leukemia. The CDR3 protein is CASSQVQRGISNQPQHF. The DNA sequence is TGCGCCAGCAGCCAAGTACAGAGAGGTATTAGCAATCAGCCCCAGCATTTT.